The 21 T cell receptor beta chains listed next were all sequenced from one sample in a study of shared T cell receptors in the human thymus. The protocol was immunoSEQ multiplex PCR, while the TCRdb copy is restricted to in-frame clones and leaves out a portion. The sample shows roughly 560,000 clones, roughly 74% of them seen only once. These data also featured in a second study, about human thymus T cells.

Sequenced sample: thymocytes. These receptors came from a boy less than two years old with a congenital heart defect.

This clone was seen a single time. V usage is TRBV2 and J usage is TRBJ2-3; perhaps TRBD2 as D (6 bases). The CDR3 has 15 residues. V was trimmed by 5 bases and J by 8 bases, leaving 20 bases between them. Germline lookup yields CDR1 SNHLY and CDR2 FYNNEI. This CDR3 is CASSRKEGGGATQYF. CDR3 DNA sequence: TGTGCCAGCAGTCGGAAGGAGGGAGGAGGCGCTACGCAGTATTTT.

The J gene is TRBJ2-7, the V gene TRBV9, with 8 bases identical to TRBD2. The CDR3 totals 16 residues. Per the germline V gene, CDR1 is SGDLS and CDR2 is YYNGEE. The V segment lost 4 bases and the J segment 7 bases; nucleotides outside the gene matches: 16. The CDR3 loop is CASSTHSGTPKREQYF. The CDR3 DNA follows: TGTGCCAGCAGCACTCATAGCGGGACCCCCAAGAGAGAGCAGTACTTC.

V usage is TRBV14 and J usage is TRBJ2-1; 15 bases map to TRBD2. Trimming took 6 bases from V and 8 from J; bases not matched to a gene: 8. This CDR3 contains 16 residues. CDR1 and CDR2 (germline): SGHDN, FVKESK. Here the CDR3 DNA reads TGTGCCAGCAGAAGGACTAGCGGGAGGGAGGGCGATGAGCAGTTCTTC. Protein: CASRRTSGREGDEQFF.

The chain's CDR3 is CASSGLGGRTIGYTF. In nucleotides, the CDR3 is TGTGCCAGCAGCGGTTTAGGGGGCAGGACAATTGGCTACACCTTC. The rearrangement joins TRBV9 to TRBJ1-2; 7 positions match TRBD1. The length of the CDR3 is 15 residues. Germline V gene lookup returns CDR1 SGDLS and CDR2 YYNGEE. V shed 3 bases, J shed 7 bases, and the junction held 12 bases outside the gene matches.

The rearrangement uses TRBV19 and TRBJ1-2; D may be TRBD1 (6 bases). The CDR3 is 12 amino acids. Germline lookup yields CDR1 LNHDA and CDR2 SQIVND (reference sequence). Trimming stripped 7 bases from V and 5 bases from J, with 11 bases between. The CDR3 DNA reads TGTGCCAGTAACACAGGGTTTTATGGCTACACCTTC. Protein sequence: CASNTGFYGYTF.

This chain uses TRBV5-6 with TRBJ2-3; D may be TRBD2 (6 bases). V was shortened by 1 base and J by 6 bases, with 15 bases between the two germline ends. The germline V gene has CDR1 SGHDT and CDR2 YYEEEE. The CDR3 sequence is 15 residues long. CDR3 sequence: CASSLTLALGDTQYF. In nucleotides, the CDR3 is TGTGCCAGCAGCTTGACTCTAGCGTTAGGGGATACGCAGTATTTT. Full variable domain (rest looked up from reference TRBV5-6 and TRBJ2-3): DAGVTQSPTHLIKTRGQQVTLRCSPKSGHDTVSWYQQALGQGPQFIFQYYEEEERQRGNFPDRFSGHQFPNYSSELNVNALLLGDSALYLCASSLTLALGDTQYFGPGTRLTVL.

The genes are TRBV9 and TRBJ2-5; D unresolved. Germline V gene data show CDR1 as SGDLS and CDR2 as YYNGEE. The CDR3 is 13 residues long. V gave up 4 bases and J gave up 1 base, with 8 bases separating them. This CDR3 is CASSPRSQETQYF. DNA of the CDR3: TGTGCCAGCAGCCCCAGATCCCAAGAGACCCAGTACTTC.

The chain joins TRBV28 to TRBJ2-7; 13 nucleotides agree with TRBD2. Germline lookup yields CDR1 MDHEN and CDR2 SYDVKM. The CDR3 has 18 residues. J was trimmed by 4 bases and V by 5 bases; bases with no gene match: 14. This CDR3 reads CASSRPGLAGLIKYEQYF. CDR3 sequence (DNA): TGTGCCAGCAGTCGACCGGGACTAGCGGGACTGATTAAGTACGAGCAGTACTTC.

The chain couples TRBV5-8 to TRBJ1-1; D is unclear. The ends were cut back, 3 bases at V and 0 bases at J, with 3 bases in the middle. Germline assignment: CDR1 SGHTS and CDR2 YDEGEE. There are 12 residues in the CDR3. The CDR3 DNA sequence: TGTGCCAGCAGCTCAGTGAACACTGAAGCTTTCTTT. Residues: CASSSVNTEAFF.

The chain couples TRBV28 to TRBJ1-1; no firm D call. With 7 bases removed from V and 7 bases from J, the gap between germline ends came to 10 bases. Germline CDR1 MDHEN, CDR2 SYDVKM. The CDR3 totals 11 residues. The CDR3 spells CASTGRGEAFF. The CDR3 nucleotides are TGTGCCAGCACCGGGCGGGGTGAAGCTTTCTTT.

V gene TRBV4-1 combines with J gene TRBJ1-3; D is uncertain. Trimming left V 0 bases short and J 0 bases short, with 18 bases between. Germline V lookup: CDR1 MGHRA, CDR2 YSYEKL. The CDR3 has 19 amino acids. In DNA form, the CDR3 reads TGCGCCAGCAGCCAAGATGAAGCCTCACGTCTACCCTCTGGAAACACCATATATTTT. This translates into CASSQDEASRLPSGNTIYF.

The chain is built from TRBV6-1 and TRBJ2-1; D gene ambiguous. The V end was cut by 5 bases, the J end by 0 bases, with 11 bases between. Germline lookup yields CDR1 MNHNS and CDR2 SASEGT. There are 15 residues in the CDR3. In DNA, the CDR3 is TGTGCCAGCAGTATCGACGGGTTCTCCTACAATGAGCAGTTCTTC. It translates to CASSIDGFSYNEQFF.

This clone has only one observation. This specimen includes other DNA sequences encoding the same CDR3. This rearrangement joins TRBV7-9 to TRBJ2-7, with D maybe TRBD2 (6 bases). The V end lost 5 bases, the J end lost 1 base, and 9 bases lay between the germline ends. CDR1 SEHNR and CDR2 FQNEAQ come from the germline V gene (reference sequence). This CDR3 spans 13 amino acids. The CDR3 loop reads CASSPGTSYEQYF. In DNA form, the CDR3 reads TGTGCCAGCAGCCCCGGGACTTCCTACGAGCAGTACTTC.

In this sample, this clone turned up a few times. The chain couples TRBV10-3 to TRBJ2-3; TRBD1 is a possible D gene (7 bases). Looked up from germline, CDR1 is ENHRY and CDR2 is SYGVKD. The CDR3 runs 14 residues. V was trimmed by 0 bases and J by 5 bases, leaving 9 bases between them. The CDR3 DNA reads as TGTGCCATCAGTGAGTCGCAGGGGGGAGATACGCAGTATTTT. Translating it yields CAISESQGGDTQYF.

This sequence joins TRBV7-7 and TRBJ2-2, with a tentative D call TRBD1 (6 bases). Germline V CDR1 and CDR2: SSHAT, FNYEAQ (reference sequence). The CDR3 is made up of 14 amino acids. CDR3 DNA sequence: TGTGCTAGCGAGAACAGGGAAGGCACCGGGGAGCTGTTTTTT. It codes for CASENREGTGELFF.

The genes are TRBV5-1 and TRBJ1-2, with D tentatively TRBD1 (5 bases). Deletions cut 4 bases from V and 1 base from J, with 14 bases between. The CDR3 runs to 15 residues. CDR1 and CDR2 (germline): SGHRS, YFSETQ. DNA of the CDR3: TGCGCCAGCAGCCACCTCCAGGGCAGTAACTATGGCTACACCTTC. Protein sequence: CASSHLQGSNYGYTF. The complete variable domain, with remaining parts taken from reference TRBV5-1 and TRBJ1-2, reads KAGVTQTPRYLIKTRGQQVTLSCSPISGHRSVSWYQQTPGQGLQFLFEYFSETQRNKGNFPGRFSGRQFSNSRSEMNVSTLELGDSALYLCASSHLQGSNYGYTFGSGTRLTVV.

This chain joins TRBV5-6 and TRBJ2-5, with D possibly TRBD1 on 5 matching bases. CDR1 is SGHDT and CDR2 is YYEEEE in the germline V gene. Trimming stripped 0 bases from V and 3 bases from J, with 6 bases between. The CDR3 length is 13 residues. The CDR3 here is CASSLGREETQYF. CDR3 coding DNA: TGTGCCAGCAGCTTGGGCAGGGAAGAGACCCAGTACTTC.

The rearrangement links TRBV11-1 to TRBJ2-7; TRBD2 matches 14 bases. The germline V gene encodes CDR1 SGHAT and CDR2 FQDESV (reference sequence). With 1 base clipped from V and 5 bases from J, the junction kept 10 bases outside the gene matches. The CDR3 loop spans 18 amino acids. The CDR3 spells CASSLGGPGLAGGHEQYF. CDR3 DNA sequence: TGTGCCAGCAGCTTAGGAGGTCCAGGACTAGCGGGAGGCCACGAGCAGTACTTC.

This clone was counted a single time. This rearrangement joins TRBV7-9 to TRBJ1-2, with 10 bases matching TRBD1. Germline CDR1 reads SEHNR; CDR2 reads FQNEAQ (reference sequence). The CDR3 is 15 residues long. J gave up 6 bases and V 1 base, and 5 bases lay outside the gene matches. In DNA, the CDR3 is TGTGCCAGCAGCTTAGGGATAGGGACAGGGGATGGCTACACCTTC. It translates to CASSLGIGTGDGYTF.

The CDR3 DNA reads as TGTGCCAGCACCACATTAGCGGGAGGGCCCTCGAGCTCCTACAATGAGCAGTTCTTC. This codes for CASTTLAGGPSSSYNEQFF. V and J are TRBV27 and TRBJ2-1, with 11 bases that match TRBD2. Germline lookup yields CDR1 MNHEY and CDR2 SMNVEV (reference sequence). The CDR3 is 19 residues long. Trimming took 7 bases from V and 0 from J; bases not matched to a gene: 14.

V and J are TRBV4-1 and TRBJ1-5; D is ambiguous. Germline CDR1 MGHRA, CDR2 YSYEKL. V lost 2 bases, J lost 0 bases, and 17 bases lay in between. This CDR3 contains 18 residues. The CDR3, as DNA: TGCGCCAGCAGCCAACCCCCCATGGGCGCATATAGCAATCAGCCCCAGCATTTT. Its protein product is CASSQPPMGAYSNQPQHF.